These 10 T cell receptor beta chains came from one sample sequenced in a study of shared clonotypes between healthy human individuals. Using immunoSEQ multiplex PCR, the repertoire was profiled, and TCRdb retains in-frame clones only, with some absent. The sample yields around 2.3 million clones, approximately 94% seen once. What was sequenced was naive CD4+ T cells sorted from blood. Subset denoted: CD45RA+ positively selected. The origin of the receptors is a man aged 18 to 35 in good health.

The gene calls are TRBV6-5 and TRBJ2-7; TRBD1 might be the D (5 bases). CDR3 size: 11 residues. Trimming took 8 bases from V and 7 from J, leaving 12 bases between them. Germline loops: CDR1 MNHEY, CDR2 SVGAGI. Here the CDR3 reads CASRKGLEQYF. The CDR3 DNA reads as TGTGCCAGCCGAAAGGGGTTGGAGCAGTACTTC.

CDR3 nucleotides: TGCGCCAGCAGCCAAGATCGGAGGGGGACTAGCGGAAATCTAGCCAAAAACATTCAGTACTTC. Translated, it gives CASSQDRRGTSGNLAKNIQYF. The V gene is TRBV4-3, the J gene TRBJ2-4; 11 bases are shared with TRBD2. CDR3 length: 21 residues. The V gene end was trimmed by 0 bases and the J gene end by 0 bases; junction bases not matched to a gene: 13. Germline CDR1 is LGHNA and CDR2 is YSLEER.

The chain's CDR3 is CASSLGLAAGLEQYF. CDR3 DNA sequence: TGCGCCAGCAGCTTGGGGCTAGCCGCGGGTCTCGAGCAGTACTTC. This sequence joins TRBV5-1 and TRBJ2-7, with D perhaps matching TRBD2 (5 bases). The V gene lost 0 bases and the J gene lost 6 bases, with 16 bases spanning the gap. Germline values: CDR1 SGHRS, CDR2 YFSETQ. The CDR3 sequence is 15 residues long.

The V and J genes are TRBV30 and TRBJ2-7, with D tentatively TRBD2 (6 bases). Germline V CDR1 and CDR2: GTSNPN, SVGIG (reference sequence). V was pared by 4 bases and J by 2 bases, with 18 bases between. The CDR3 runs 15 residues. The CDR3 DNA sequence: TGTGCCTGGACTCCCGGGGGAAAGGTAGCCTACGAGCAGTACTTC. This codes for CAWTPGGKVAYEQYF.

This chain joins TRBV30 and TRBJ2-3; D perhaps matches TRBD2 (6 bases). Germline values: CDR1 GTSNPN, CDR2 SVGIG (reference sequence). Trimming shortened V by 5 bases and J by 5 bases, and 11 bases separated the two germline ends. The CDR3 spans 12 residues. The CDR3 DNA is TGTGCCTGGGAAGCGGGCATAGATACGCAGTATTTT. Amino acids: CAWEAGIDTQYF.

The chain carries TRBV6-1 and TRBJ2-1; 8 bases agree with TRBD2. With V trimmed by 5 bases and J by 6 bases, 9 bases remained unmatched. Germline V gene sequence: CDR1 MNHNS, CDR2 SASEGT. This CDR3 is 15 amino acids long. The CDR3 DNA sequence: TGTGCCAGCAGTTCGCCGAGCGGGAGAAGCAATGAGCAGTTCTTC. Translating gives CASSSPSGRSNEQFF.

A note on this clone: Distinct nucleotide sequences in the sample also encode this CDR3. The chain employs TRBV20-1 and TRBJ2-7; D is uncertain. V was clipped by 2 bases and J by 3 bases, with 5 bases between them. Germline loops: CDR1 DFQATT, CDR2 SNEGSKA (reference sequence). The CDR3 runs 11 residues. The CDR3 protein is CSARSGYEQYF. In DNA form, the CDR3 reads TGCAGTGCTAGATCCGGCTACGAGCAGTACTTC.

V usage is TRBV20-1 and J usage is TRBJ1-1; D gene uncertain. There are 10 residues in the CDR3. Germline CDR1 DFQATT, CDR2 SNEGSKA (reference sequence). V gave up 5 bases and J gave up 10 bases, with 11 bases separating them. The chain's CDR3 is CSARQDGAFF. CDR3 DNA sequence: TGCAGTGCTCGCCAAGACGGAGCTTTCTTT.

The J gene is TRBJ2-5, the V gene TRBV11-2, with no clear D. This CDR3 is built from 14 residues. Germline values: CDR1 SGHAT, CDR2 FQNNGV. Trimming cost V 6 bases and J 1 base, with 12 bases left between them. The CDR3: CASRSLRFQETQYF. The CDR3 DNA sequence: TGTGCCAGCAGGTCATTGCGGTTCCAAGAGACCCAGTACTTC.

This chain uses TRBV6-5 with TRBJ1-3, with TRBD1 as a possible D gene (5 bases). Per germline, CDR1 MNHEY and CDR2 SVGAGI. V lost 7 bases and J 2 bases, leaving 15 bases between the germline ends. CDR3 length equals 15 residues. The CDR3 nucleotides are TGTGCCAGCACCGACACCAGGGCGGCTGGAAACACCATATATTTT. Residues: CASTDTRAAGNTIYF.